This T cell receptor beta chain was sequenced for a study of patients and donors after allogeneic stem cell transplantation. TCRdb analysed the RT-PCR reads with MiXCR anew, one entry per CDR3 protein. The data contain roughly 960,000 distinct CDR3 sequences, about a sixth of them singletons. This CDR3 region has 13 residues. The germline CDR1 and CDR2 sequences are SGHTA and FQGNSA. The V end lost 3 bases, the J end lost 8 bases, and 10 bases lay between the germline ends. The sequence derives from a human donor who was either an allogeneic HSCT recipient or a stem cell or donor lymphocyte infusion donor (not recorded which). It is not recorded whose cells these are; they may come from a transplant donor. J is TRBJ1-4 and V is TRBV7-2; D is perhaps TRBD1 (5 bases). Sequencing used blood, either unsorted or a sorted T cell fraction (not recorded which). The chain's CDR3 is CASSFQGGEKLFF. For the CDR3, the DNA is TGTGCCAGCAGCTTCCAGGGTGGGGAAAAACTGTTTTTT.